Listed here are 6 T cell receptor beta chains from one sample, sequenced in a study of tumor and adjacent non-tumor tissue in lung cancer. Three rounds of nested PCR, following a modified ARM-PCR protocol, produced the TCRbeta library. TCRdb reprocessed the multiplex PCR reads with MiXCR, giving one entry per CDR3 protein. The profile shows roughly 81,000 distinct CDR3 sequences, about 61% of them singletons. This sample's RNA came from whole unsorted tissue. The sample taken for sequencing was lung tumor tissue. These receptors were taken from a man between 65 and 85 years old with non-small cell lung cancer.

CDR3: CASNFPVGGRTEAFF. In DNA form, the CDR3 reads TGTGCCAGCAATTTCCCCGTGGGAGGGAGGACTGAAGCTTTCTTT. The J gene is TRBJ1-1, the V gene TRBV28; D is undetermined. The germline V gene has CDR1 MDHEN and CDR2 SYDVKM. Deletions cut 7 bases from V and 5 bases from J, with 20 bases between. This CDR3 has 15 residues.

This chain links TRBV7-9 with TRBJ2-6; D might be TRBD2 (5 bases). Per germline, CDR1 SEHNR and CDR2 FQNEAQ (reference sequence). V lost 1 base to trimming and J lost 0 bases, with 13 bases between them. The CDR3 covers 18 residues. The CDR3 loop is CASSLGTSSCSGANVLTF. CDR3 in DNA: TGTGCCAGCAGCTTAGGGACTTCCTCCTGCTCTGGGGCCAACGTCCTGACTTTC.

Note on this clonotype: This is likely a read error, given that the CDR3 carries no conserved phenylalanine or tryptophan at its end. The chain has TRBV29-1 and TRBJ2-1; maybe TRBD2 (5 bases). Germline values: CDR1 SQVTM, CDR2 ANQGSEA. Trimming removed 3 bases from V and 3 bases from J, with 15 bases in between. This CDR3 contains 15 residues. CDR3 bases: TGCAGCGTTGATGATTCGGACTCCCTCTACAATGAGCAGTTCCTC. Its translation: CSVDDSDSLYNEQFL.

For this clonotype: This may be a read error: a much more frequent sequence differs by one nucleotide. The chain employs TRBV28 and TRBJ1-5, with D possibly being TRBD1 (6 bases). Per the germline V gene, CDR1 is MDHEN and CDR2 is SYDVKM. The CDR3 contains 15 residues. CDR3 DNA: TGTGCCAGCAGTCCAAGTAGGGGGTCGGGTCAGCCCCATCATTTT. Its translation is CASSPSRGSGQPHHF.

The chain links TRBV11-2 to TRBJ1-1; unclear D gene. The CDR3 runs to 13 residues. Looked up from germline, CDR1 is SGHAT and CDR2 is FQNNGV. V was cut by 1 base and J by 5 bases, with 8 bases left in between. CDR3 loop: CASSLGQGTEAFF. CDR3 coding DNA: TGTGCCAGCAGCTTAGGTCAAGGGACTGAAGCTTTCTTT.

Details on this clonotype: A read error is possible here, since a much larger clone lies one base away. The rearrangement links TRBV5-1 to TRBJ2-5; the D gene is possibly TRBD1 (6 bases). The CDR3 consists of 13 residues. Germline CDR1 reads SGHRS; CDR2 reads YFSETQ. This CDR3 is CARSLGAQETQYF. As DNA, the CDR3 is TGCGCCAGGAGCTTGGGGGCACAAGAGACCCAGTACTTC.